This TCR beta chain was observed in a study of blood T cell repertoires in COVID-19. Overall study: COVID-19 samples, acute and convalescent, were from the United States, Italy and Spain. Sample material is recorded as cDNA or gDNA derived from T cells, B-cell-depleted T cells, or PBMCs.

Authors' data handling: Reference gene primer amplification in the assay estimated nucleated cell counts. Assay used: immunoSEQ multiplex PCR; TCRdb lists only in-frame clones, some missing. D and trimming come from the DNA, and the V and J calls and clone size come from that table. The sample records over 100,000 clones, 80% to 90% being singletons. V lost 4 bases and J lost 6; bases outside the gene matches: 8. The CDR3 contains 16 residues. Germline CDR1 and CDR2: SGHRS and YFSETQ. The TCR was taken from a human donor in a cohort sampled during active COVID-19. This sequence joins TRBV5-1 and TRBJ2-7, with 15 nucleotides matching TRBD2. The sequencing input was peripheral blood. CDR3 coding DNA: TGCGCCAGCAGCGGCGGACTAGCGGGAGGGCCGATCGAGCAGTACTTC. Encoded protein: CASSGGLAGGPIEQYF.